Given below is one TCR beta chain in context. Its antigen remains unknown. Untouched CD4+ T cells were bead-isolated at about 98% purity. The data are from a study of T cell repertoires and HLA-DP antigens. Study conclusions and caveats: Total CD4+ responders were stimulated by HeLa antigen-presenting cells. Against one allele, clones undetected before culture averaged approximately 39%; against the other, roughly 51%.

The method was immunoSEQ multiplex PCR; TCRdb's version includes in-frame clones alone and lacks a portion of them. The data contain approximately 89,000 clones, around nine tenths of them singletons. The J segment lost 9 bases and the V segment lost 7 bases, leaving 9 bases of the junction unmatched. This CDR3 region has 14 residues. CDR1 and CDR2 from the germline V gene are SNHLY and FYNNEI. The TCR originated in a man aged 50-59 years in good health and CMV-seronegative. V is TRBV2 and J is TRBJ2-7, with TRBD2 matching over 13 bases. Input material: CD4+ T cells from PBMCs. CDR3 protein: CASNPGTSGALQYF. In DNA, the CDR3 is TGTGCCAGCAACCCCGGGACTAGCGGGGCCCTGCAGTACTTC.